This T cell receptor (beta chain) is from a study of regulatory T cells in long-lasting Graves disease. Indicated time point: newly diagnosed GD, antithyroid drugs for less than 3 months. From RNA extracted from PBMCs, the TCR library was made. American Thyroid Association guidelines defined Graves' disease diagnosis. iRepertoire HTBI primers and Arm-PCR of CDR3 regions built TCR beta libraries. TCRdb re-analysed the multiplex PCR reads in MiXCR, keeping a single row per CDR3 protein. Of 400,000 to 450,000 distinct CDR3 sequences listed, 16% were seen once; the top ten hold around 10%. The germline V gene has CDR1 SGHVS and CDR2 FQNEAQ. The CDR3 spans 14 residues. V gave up 0 bases and J gave up 4 bases, with 10 bases separating them. This same sample was also part of a study on T cells in Graves' hyperthyroidism and ophthalmopathy. Turning to that study: The study enrolled patients aged 18 to 65 with newly diagnosed hyperthyroidism of under 2 months' duration.

This sequence joins TRBV7-8 and TRBJ2-7; unclear D gene. The source was peripheral blood mononuclear cells (PBMCs), collected at new diagnosis, from a patient treated with antithyroid drugs. This clonotype was sampled from a woman between 25 and 40 years old with Graves disease. In nucleotides, the CDR3 is TGTGCCAGCAGCTTAGCCCACGGATCTTACGAGCAGTACTTC. It yields the protein CASSLAHGSYEQYF.